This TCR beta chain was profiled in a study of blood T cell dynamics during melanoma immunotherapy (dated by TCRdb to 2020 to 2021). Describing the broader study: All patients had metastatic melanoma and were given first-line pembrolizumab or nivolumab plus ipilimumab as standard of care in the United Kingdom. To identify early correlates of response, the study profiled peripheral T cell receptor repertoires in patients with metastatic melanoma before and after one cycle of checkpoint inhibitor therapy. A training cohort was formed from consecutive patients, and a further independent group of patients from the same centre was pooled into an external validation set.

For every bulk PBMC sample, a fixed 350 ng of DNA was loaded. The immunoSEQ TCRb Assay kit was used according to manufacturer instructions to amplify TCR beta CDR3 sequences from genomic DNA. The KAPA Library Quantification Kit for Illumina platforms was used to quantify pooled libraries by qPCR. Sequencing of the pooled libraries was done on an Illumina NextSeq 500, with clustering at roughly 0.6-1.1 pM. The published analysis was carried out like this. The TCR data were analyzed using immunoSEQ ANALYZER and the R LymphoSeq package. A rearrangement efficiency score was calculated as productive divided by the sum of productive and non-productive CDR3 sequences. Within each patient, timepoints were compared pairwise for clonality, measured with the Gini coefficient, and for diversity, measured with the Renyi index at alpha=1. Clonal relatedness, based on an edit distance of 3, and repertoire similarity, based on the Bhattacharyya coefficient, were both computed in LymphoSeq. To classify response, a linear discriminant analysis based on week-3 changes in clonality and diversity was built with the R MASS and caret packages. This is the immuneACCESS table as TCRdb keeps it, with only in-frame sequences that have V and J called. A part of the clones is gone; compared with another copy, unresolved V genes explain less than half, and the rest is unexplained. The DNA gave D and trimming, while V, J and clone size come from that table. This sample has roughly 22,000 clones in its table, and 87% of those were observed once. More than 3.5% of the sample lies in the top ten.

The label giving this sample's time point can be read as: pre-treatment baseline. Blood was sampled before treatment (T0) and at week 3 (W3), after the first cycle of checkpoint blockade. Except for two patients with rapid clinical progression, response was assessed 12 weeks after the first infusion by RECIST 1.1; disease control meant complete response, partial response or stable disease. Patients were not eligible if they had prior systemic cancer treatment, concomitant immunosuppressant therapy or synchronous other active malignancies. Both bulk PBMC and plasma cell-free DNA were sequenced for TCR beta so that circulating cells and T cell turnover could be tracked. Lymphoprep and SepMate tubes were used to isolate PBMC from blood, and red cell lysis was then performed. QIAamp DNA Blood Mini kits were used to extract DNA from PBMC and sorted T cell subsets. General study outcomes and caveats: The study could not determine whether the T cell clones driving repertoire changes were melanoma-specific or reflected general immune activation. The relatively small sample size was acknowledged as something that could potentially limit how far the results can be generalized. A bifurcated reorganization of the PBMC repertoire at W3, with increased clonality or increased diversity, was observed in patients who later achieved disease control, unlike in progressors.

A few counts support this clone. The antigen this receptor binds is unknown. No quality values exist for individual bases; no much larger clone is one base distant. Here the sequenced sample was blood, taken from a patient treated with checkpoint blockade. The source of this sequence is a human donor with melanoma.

The CDR3 corresponds to CASSGGQGLSYEQYF. The sequence in DNA is TGTGCCAGCAGCGGGGGACAGGGCCTCTCCTACGAGCAGTACTTC. This chain joins TRBV5-5 to TRBJ2-7; 9 central bases correspond to TRBD1. The germline V gene (reference sequence) supplies CDR1 SGHKS and CDR2 YYEKEE. CDR3 length: 15 amino acids, cysteine to phenylalanine. CDR3 DNA is the only sequence kept; it has 45 bases, read in frame from the first base. V ends up 4 bases short and J 0 bases short, with an unmatched junction base count of 5.